This entry lists 28 T cell receptor beta chains sequenced from one sample in a study of cytomegalovirus exposure and HLA in healthy donors. In the PCR, 60 Vbeta and 13 Jbeta primers were used. Sequencing was performed with immunoSEQ multiplex PCR; in TCRdb, only in-frame clones are kept and a portion is missing. The sample has about 85,000 clones; around 80% are singletons. Sequencing was carried out using PBMCs. The receptors derive from a woman aged 45-65 years in good health and CMV-seropositive.

V gene TRBV5-1 combines with J gene TRBJ1-1; D possibly corresponds to TRBD1 (6 bases). Trimming pared 4 bases from V and 3 bases from J, leaving 13 bases between. The CDR3 is 14 residues long. Looked up from germline, CDR1 is SGHRS and CDR2 is YFSETQ. For the CDR3, the DNA is TGCGCCAGCAGCCCCGGGACATCTTACACTGAAGCTTTCTTT. Translating it yields CASSPGTSYTEAFF.

The chain uses TRBV6-4 and TRBJ1-4; D gene ambiguous. The CDR3 consists of 14 residues. Germline V gene sequence: CDR1 MRHNA, CDR2 SNTAGT. With 0 bases removed from V and 11 bases from J, the gap between germline ends came to 13 bases. CDR3 sequence reads: CASSDSLDWCKLFF. CDR3 bases: TGTGCCAGCAGTGACTCCCTCGACTGGTGCAAACTGTTTTTT.

The V gene is TRBV19, the J gene TRBJ1-1; a possible D gene is TRBD1 (6 bases). V shed 4 bases and J shed 0 bases, with 9 bases lying between them. Germline V lookup: CDR1 LNHDA, CDR2 SQIVND (reference sequence). The CDR3 length is 14 residues. CDR3 protein: CASSSDRLNTEAFF. In nucleotides, the CDR3 is TGTGCCAGTAGTAGCGACAGGTTGAACACTGAAGCTTTCTTT.

The CDR3, as DNA: TGTGCCAGCAGCGTAAACAGGGACGGCACCATATATTTT. Protein product: CASSVNRDGTIYF. The chain couples TRBV11-3 to TRBJ1-3, with a possible D match to TRBD1 (6 bases). The CDR3 extends over 13 amino acids. Between the trimmed V and J ends, which lost 5 bases and 9 bases, there was a span of 14 bases. Looked up from germline, CDR1 is SGHNT and CDR2 is YENEEA.

This clone was seen a single time. For the CDR3, the DNA is TGTGCCAGCAGCCATCTTCAGGGGGCTGGAGACTATGGCTACACCTTC. It is translated as CASSHLQGAGDYGYTF. This chain uses TRBV11-2 with TRBJ1-2; 8 bases agree with TRBD1. The CDR3 covers 16 residues. V was clipped by 5 bases and J by 3 bases; unmatched bases: 11. Germline CDR1 SGHAT, CDR2 FQNNGV.

In its sample, this clone was seen once. V is TRBV2 and J is TRBJ1-2, with D unresolved. Trimming removed 7 bases at V and 0 bases at J, with 15 bases between. The CDR3 runs to 15 residues. Germline assignment: CDR1 SNHLY and CDR2 FYNNEI. The CDR3 DNA sequence: TGTGCCAGCATCCCGAACAGTGAAACTAACTATGGCTACACCTTC. It codes for CASIPNSETNYGYTF.

The rearrangement links TRBV5-1 to TRBJ2-6; D ambiguous. Germline CDR1 reads SGHRS; CDR2 reads YFSETQ. CDR3 length: 13 residues. With 8 bases removed from V and 13 bases from J, the gap between germline ends came to 19 bases. This CDR3 is CASSPEPLLVLTF. CDR3 bases: TGCGCCAGTTCCCCCGAGCCCCTACTGGTCCTGACTTTC.

The genes are TRBV7-9 and TRBJ2-7, with 9 bases matching TRBD1. Germline-derived CDR1 and CDR2 are SEHNR and FQNEAQ (reference sequence). The CDR3 sequence is 17 residues long. The CDR3, as DNA: TGTTCCAGCAGCCCGGGACAGGGCGGCCACCTAGGGGAAAAGCAGTACGTC. Protein sequence: CSSSPGQGGHLGEKQYV.

This clone was seen a handful of times. V usage is TRBV6-6 and J usage is TRBJ2-5, with 8 bases matching TRBD1. Looked up from germline, CDR1 is MNHNY and CDR2 is SVGAGI (reference sequence). V trimming: 6 bases; J trimming: 7 bases; junction bases outside the gene matches: 13. CDR3 length: 15 residues. CDR3 in DNA: TGTGCCAGCAGACCCGCGGACAGGGTAGGGGTGACCCAGTACTTC. Protein: CASRPADRVGVTQYF.

V usage is TRBV18 and J usage is TRBJ1-2; D is undetermined. Germline assignment: CDR1 KGHSH and CDR2 LQKENI. This CDR3 region has 16 residues. Trimming cost V 2 bases and J 1 base, with 14 bases left between them. The CDR3 spells CASSPEPSTYNYGYTF. The CDR3 nucleotides are TGTGCCAGCTCACCAGAACCCTCCACTTATAACTATGGCTACACCTTC.

This chain connects TRBV19 to TRBJ2-7; TRBD1 aligns across 11 bases. The ends lost 3 bases at V and 3 bases at J; junction bases unmatched: 7. The CDR3 totals 16 residues. CDR1 and CDR2 (germline): LNHDA, SQIVND (reference sequence). The CDR3 spells CASSITPGQGVYEQYF. The CDR3 DNA is TGTGCCAGTAGTATCACTCCGGGACAGGGGGTCTACGAGCAGTACTTC. Using reference TRBV19 and TRBJ2-7 for the parts outside the CDR3, the full variable domain is DGGITQSPKYLFRKEGQNVTLSCEQNLNHDAMYWYRQDPGQGLRLIYYSQIVNDFQKGDIAEGYSVSREKKESFPLTVTSAQKNPTAFYLCASSITPGQGVYEQYFGPGTRLTVT.

V and J are TRBV6-5 and TRBJ1-2; possibly TRBD1 for D (6 bases). The CDR3 totals 12 residues. Germline V CDR1 and CDR2: MNHEY, SVGAGI. Trimming took 7 bases from V and 4 from J, leaving 10 bases between them. DNA of the CDR3: TGTGCCAGCATGGGGGCTTCCTATGGCTACACCTTC. Encoded protein: CASMGASYGYTF.

The CDR3: CASSLGLAGGPGEQYV. CDR3 nucleotide sequence: TGTGCCAGCAGCTTAGGGCTAGCGGGAGGGCCGGGGGAGCAGTACGTC. The chain couples TRBV7-9 to TRBJ2-7; 12 bases line up with TRBD2. V lost 1 base and J lost 7; bases outside the gene matches: 8. The CDR3 sequence is 16 residues long. Germline assignment: CDR1 SEHNR and CDR2 FQNEAQ (reference sequence).

This chain joins TRBV18 and TRBJ2-2; 7 nucleotides agree with TRBD1. Germline CDR1 KGHSH, CDR2 LQKENI. The CDR3 has 16 residues. Trimming removed 3 bases from V and 2 bases from J; junction bases left unmatched: 6. The CDR3 reads CASSPVGQLNTGELFF. CDR3 nucleotides: TGTGCCAGCTCACCTGTGGGACAGTTAAACACCGGGGAGCTGTTTTTT.

The V and J genes are TRBV11-2 and TRBJ2-1; possibly TRBD1 for D (6 bases). The CDR3 totals 13 residues. Trimming took 0 bases from V and 9 from J, leaving 9 bases between them. CDR1 and CDR2 (germline): SGHAT, FQNNGV. The CDR3 nucleotides read TGTGCCAGCAGCTTAGAAGTAGGGGGTGAGCAGTTCTTC. This encodes CASSLEVGGEQFF. Supplemented by reference TRBV11-2 and TRBJ2-1, the full variable domain reads EAGVAQSPRYKIIEKRQSVAFWCNPISGHATLYWYQQILGQGPKLLIQFQNNGVVDDSQLPKDRFSAERLKGVDSTLKIQPAKLEDSAVYLCASSLEVGGEQFFGPGTRLTVL.

The V gene is TRBV5-5, the J gene TRBJ1-1; 7 bases line up with TRBD1. The V gene end was trimmed by 4 bases and the J gene end by 4 bases; junction bases not matched to a gene: 10. This CDR3 region has 15 residues. Germline CDR1 reads SGHKS; CDR2 reads YYEKEE (reference sequence). CDR3 nucleotides: TGTGCCAGCAGCCACGACAGGGTGGAGGTCACTGAAGCTTTCTTT. It translates to CASSHDRVEVTEAFF. Full variable domain (outside the CDR3, taken from reference TRBV5-5 and TRBJ1-1): DAGVTQSPTHLIKTRGQQVTLRCSPISGHKSVSWYQQVLGQGPQFIFQYYEKEERGRGNFPDRFSARQFPNYSSELNVNALLLGDSALYLCASSHDRVEVTEAFFGQGTRLTVV.

This clone was observed a single time. V and J are TRBV10-3 and TRBJ1-5; TRBD1 aligns across 7 bases. The CDR3 loop spans 14 amino acids. The junction had 5 bases not matched to a gene; V was cut back by 2 bases and J by 7 bases. CDR1 ENHRY and CDR2 SYGVKD come from the germline V gene. This chain's CDR3 is CAISEVQGSQPQHF. The CDR3 bases are TGTGCCATCAGTGAGGTACAGGGGAGCCAGCCCCAGCATTTT.

The V gene is TRBV7-8, the J gene TRBJ1-3; a weak D match, TRBD1 (5 bases). V dropped 2 bases and J dropped 2 bases, with 13 bases sitting between them. Germline lookup yields CDR1 SGHVS and CDR2 FQNEAQ. This CDR3 comprises 16 residues. In DNA, the CDR3 is TGTGCCAGCAGCTTACCCAGACAGCCCCCTGGAAACACCATATATTTT. Translation gives CASSLPRQPPGNTIYF.

A few counts support this clone. V gene TRBV4-1 combines with J gene TRBJ1-5; weak D call: TRBD1 (6 bases). Germline V gene sequence: CDR1 MGHRA, CDR2 YSYEKL. The CDR3 runs 15 residues. Trimming removed 5 bases at V and 7 bases at J, with 18 bases between. The CDR3 here is CASSALGQNGQPQHF. DNA for the CDR3: TGCGCCAGCAGCGCCTTAGGACAGAATGGGCAGCCCCAGCATTTT.

This clone showed up just once. The rearrangement uses TRBV1 and TRBJ1-3; the table's D gene call, TRBD1, was not cross checked with the DNA. TRBV1 is noted as a pseudogene. The CDR3 runs to 18 residues. This CDR3 is CTSSQEGTGGRSGNTIYF. In DNA form, the CDR3 reads TGCACCAGCAGCCAAGAAGGGACAGGGGGCCGCTCTGGAAACACCATATATTTT.

J is TRBJ2-5 and V is TRBV6-1; D might be TRBD2 (5 bases). V lost 3 bases, J lost 7 bases, and 9 bases lay in between. CDR3 length equals 12 residues. Germline values: CDR1 MNHNS, CDR2 SASEGT. The CDR3 sequence is CASSERVTTQYF. CDR3 nucleotide sequence: TGTGCCAGCAGTGAGCGGGTTACGACCCAGTACTTC.

The CDR3 spells CASSLGGLAGDLNEQFF. CDR3 DNA sequence: TGTGCCAGCAGCTTAGGGGGACTAGCGGGGGATTTGAATGAGCAGTTCTTC. The chain links TRBV7-9 to TRBJ2-1, with TRBD2 matching over 14 bases. V lost 1 base and J lost 7; bases outside the gene matches: 6. The CDR3 is 17 amino acids. Germline V gives CDR1 SEHNR, CDR2 FQNEAQ (reference sequence).

This clone has a handful of counts. This chain connects TRBV6-5 to TRBJ1-2; possibly TRBD1 for D (5 bases). Trimming left V 5 bases short and J 6 bases short, with 19 bases between. The germline CDR1 and CDR2 sequences are MNHEY and SVGAGI. The CDR3 has 15 amino acids. The CDR3 protein is CASSQGAGSGHGYTF. CDR3 nucleotide sequence: TGTGCCAGCAGTCAGGGCGCAGGGAGCGGGCATGGCTACACCTTC.

This chain links TRBV30 with TRBJ1-2; 9 bases are shared with TRBD1. CDR1 is GTSNPN and CDR2 is SVGIG in the germline V gene (reference sequence). CDR3 length: 13 residues. Trimming removed 5 bases from V and 0 bases from J; junction bases left unmatched: 1. CDR3 coding DNA: TGTGCCTGGGGGACAGGGCCTAACTATGGCTACACCTTC. Amino acid sequence: CAWGTGPNYGYTF.

The CDR3 region is CASSLVGTRPHGYTF. The CDR3 coding sequence is TGTGCCAGCAGCCTAGTCGGGACACGGCCTCATGGCTACACCTTC. The chain couples TRBV7-9 to TRBJ1-2, with a possible D match to TRBD1 (6 bases). CDR3 length: 15 residues. Trimming left V 5 bases short and J 6 bases short, with 19 bases between. Germline assignment: CDR1 SEHNR and CDR2 FQNEAQ (reference sequence).

The genes are TRBV27 and TRBJ1-4; a possible D gene is TRBD1 (6 bases). V shed 6 bases and J shed 1 base, with 15 bases lying between them. This CDR3 spans 16 amino acids. Germline values: CDR1 MNHEY, CDR2 SMNVEV (reference sequence). The CDR3 coding sequence is TGTGCCAGCAGCCCCAACCCCAGGGGAACTAATGAAAAACTGTTTTTT. Translating it yields CASSPNPRGTNEKLFF.

CDR3: CAWSVQGGNTIYF. The CDR3 region has the DNA TGTGCCTGGAGTGTACAGGGGGGGAACACCATATATTTT. J is TRBJ1-3 and V is TRBV30, with 8 bases identical to TRBD1. Germline loops: CDR1 GTSNPN, CDR2 SVGIG (reference sequence). The J segment lost 7 bases and the V segment lost 0 bases, leaving 2 bases of the junction unmatched. The CDR3 is made up of 13 amino acids.

The rearrangement links TRBV7-9 to TRBJ2-1; 11 bases align to TRBD2. V shed 5 bases, J shed 9 bases, and the junction held 12 bases outside the gene matches. Germline CDR1 SEHNR, CDR2 FQNEAQ (reference sequence). The CDR3 has 16 amino acids. CDR3 bases: TGTGCCAGCAGCGCGGGACTAGCGGCCTCCCGGGGTGAGCAGTTCTTC. Residues: CASSAGLAASRGEQFF. The variable domain in full, completed from reference TRBV7-9 and TRBJ2-1, reads DTGVSQNPRHKITKRGQNVTFRCDPISEHNRLYWYRQTLGQGPEFLTYFQNEAQLEKSRLLSDRFSAERPKGSFSTLEIQRTEQGDSAMYLCASSAGLAASRGEQFFGPGTRLTVL.